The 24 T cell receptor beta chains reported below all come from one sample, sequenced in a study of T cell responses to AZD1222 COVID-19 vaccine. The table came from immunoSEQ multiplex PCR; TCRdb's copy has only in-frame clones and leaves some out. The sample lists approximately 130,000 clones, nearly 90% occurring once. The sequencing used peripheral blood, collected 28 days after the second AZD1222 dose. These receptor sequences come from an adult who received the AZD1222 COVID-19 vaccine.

This CDR3 reads CASQPGGFTEAFF. CDR3 nucleotides: TGTGCCAGCCAACCGGGAGGTTTTACTGAAGCTTTCTTT. V usage is TRBV6-5 and J usage is TRBJ1-1, with D uncertain. There are 13 residues in the CDR3. The V end was cut by 8 bases, the J end by 5 bases, with 15 bases between. Germline loops: CDR1 MNHEY, CDR2 SVGAGI.

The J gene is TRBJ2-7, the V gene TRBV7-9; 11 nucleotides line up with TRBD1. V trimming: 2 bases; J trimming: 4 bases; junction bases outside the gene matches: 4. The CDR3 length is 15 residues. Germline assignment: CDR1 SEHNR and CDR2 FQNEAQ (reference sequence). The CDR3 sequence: CASSLKGTGGYEQYF. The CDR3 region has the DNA TGTGCCAGCAGCTTAAAAGGGACAGGGGGTTACGAGCAGTACTTC.

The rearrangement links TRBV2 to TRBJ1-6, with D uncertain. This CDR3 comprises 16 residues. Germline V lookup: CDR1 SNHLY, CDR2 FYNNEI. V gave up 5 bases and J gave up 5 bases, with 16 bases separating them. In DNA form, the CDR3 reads TGTGCCAGCAGTCGCCGGGCGGTATTTAATAATTCACCCCTCCACTTT. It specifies CASSRRAVFNNSPLHF. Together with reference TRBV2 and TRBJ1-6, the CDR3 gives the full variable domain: EPEVTQTPSHQVTQMGQEVILRCVPISNHLYFYWYRQILGQKVEFLVSFYNNEISEKSEIFDDQFSVERPDGSNFTLKIRSTKLEDSAMYFCASSRRAVFNNSPLHFGNGTRLTVT.

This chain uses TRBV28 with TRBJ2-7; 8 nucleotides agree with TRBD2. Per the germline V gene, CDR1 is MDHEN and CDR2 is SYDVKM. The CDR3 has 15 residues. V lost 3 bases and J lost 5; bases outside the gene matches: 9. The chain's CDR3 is CASSFPGLARNEQYF. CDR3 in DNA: TGTGCCAGCAGTTTTCCCGGACTAGCTAGAAACGAGCAGTACTTC. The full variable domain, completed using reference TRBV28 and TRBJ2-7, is DVKVTQSSRYLVKRTGEKVFLECVQDMDHENMFWYRQDPGLGLRLIYFSYDVKMKEKGDIPEGYSVSREKKERFSLILESASTNQTSMYLCASSFPGLARNEQYFGPGTRLTVT.

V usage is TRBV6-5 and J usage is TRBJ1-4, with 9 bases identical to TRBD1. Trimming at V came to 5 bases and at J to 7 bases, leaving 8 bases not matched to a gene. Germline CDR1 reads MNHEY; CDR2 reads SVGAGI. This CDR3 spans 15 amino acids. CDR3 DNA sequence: TGTGCCAGCAGTAGAGGGACAGGGAAATCTGAAAAACTGTTTTTT. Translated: CASSRGTGKSEKLFF.

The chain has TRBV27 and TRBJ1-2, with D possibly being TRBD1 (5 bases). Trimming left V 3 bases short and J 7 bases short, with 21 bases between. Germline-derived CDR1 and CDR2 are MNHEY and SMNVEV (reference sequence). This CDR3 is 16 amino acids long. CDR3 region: CASSLSPPRGTPGYTF. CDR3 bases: TGTGCCAGCAGTTTGTCTCCGCCCCGGGGGACTCCTGGCTACACCTTC.

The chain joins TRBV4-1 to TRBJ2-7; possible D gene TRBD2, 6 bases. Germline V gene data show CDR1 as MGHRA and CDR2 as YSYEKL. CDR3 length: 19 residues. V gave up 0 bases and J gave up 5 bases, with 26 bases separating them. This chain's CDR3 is CASSQEALGGSSSVHEQYF. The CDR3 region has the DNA TGCGCCAGCAGCCAAGAAGCCCTCGGGGGAAGTAGTTCGGTCCACGAGCAGTACTTC.

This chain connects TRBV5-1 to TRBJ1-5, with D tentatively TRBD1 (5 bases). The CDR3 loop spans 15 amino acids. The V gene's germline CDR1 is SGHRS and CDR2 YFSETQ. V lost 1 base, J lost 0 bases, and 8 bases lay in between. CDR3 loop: CASSLTGDSNQPQHF. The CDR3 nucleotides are TGCGCCAGCAGCTTGACAGGAGATAGCAATCAGCCCCAGCATTTT.

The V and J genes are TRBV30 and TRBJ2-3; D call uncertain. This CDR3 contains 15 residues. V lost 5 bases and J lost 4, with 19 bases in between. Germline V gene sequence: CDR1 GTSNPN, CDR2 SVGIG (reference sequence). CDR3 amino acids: CAWSLGITEADTQYF. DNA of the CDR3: TGTGCCTGGTCCCTTGGAATTACTGAGGCAGATACGCAGTATTTT.

The CDR3 here is CASSQDPDSQPQHF. CDR3 nucleotide sequence: TGCGCCAGCAGCCAAGACCCAGACAGCCAGCCCCAGCATTTT. This chain connects TRBV4-3 to TRBJ1-5; tentative D call: TRBD1 (5 bases). V was shortened by 0 bases and J by 7 bases, with 10 bases between the two germline ends. This CDR3 comprises 14 residues. Germline CDR1 and CDR2: LGHNA and YSLEER.

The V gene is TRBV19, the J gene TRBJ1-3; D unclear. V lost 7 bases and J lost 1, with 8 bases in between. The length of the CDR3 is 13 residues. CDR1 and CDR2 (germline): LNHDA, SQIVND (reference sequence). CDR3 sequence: CASTPGSGNTIYF. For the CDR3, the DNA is TGTGCCAGTACCCCCGGTTCTGGAAACACCATATATTTT.

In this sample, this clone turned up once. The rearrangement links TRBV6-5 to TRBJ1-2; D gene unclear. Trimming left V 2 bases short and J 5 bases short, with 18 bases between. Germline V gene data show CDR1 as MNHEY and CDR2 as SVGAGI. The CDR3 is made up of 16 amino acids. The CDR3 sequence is CASSYGQGAGGYGYTF. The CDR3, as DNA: TGTGCCAGCAGTTACGGGCAAGGTGCAGGCGGGTATGGCTACACCTTC.

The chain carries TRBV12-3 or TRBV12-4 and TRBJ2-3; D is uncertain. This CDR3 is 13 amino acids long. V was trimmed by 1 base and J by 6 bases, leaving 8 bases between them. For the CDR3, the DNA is TGTGCCAGCAGTTTAGGGGCGAGGGATACGCAGTATTTT. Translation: CASSLGARDTQYF.

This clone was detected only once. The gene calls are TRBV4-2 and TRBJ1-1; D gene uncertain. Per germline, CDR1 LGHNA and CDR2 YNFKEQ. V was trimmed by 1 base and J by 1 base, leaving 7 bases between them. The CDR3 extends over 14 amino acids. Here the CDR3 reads CASSQGSTNTEAFF. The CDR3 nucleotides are TGTGCCAGCAGCCAAGGTTCTACGAACACTGAAGCTTTCTTT.

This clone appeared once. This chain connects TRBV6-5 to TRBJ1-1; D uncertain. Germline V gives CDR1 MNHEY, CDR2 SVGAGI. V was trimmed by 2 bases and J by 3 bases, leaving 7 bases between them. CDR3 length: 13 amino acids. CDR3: CASSYAGYTEAFF. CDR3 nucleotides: TGTGCCAGCAGTTACGCGGGGTACACTGAAGCTTTCTTT.

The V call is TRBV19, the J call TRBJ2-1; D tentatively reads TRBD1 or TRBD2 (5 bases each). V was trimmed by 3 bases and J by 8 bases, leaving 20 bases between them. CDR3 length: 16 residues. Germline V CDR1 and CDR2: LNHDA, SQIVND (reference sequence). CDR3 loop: CASSMNRDPLGDEQFF. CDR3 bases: TGTGCCAGTAGTATGAATCGGGACCCACTTGGGGATGAGCAGTTCTTC.

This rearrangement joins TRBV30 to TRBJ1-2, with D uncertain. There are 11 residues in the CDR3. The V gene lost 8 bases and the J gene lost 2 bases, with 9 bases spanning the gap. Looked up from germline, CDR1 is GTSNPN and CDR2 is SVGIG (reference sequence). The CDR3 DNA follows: TGTGCCGCATCTTTAAACTATGGCTACACCTTC. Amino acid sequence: CAASLNYGYTF.

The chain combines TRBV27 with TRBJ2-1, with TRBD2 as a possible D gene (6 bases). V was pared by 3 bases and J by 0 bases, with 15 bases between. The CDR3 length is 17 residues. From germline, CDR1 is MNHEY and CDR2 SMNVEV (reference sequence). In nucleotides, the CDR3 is TGTGCCAGCAGTTTCGGGGTAGCGGACAACTCCTACAATGAGCAGTTCTTC. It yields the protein CASSFGVADNSYNEQFF.

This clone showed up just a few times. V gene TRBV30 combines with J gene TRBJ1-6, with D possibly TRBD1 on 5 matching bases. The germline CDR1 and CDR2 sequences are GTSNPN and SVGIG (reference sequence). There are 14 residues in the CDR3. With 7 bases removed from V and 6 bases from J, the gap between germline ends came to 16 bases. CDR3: CASSTAGFNSPLHF. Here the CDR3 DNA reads TGTGCCTCCTCGACAGCGGGCTTTAATTCACCCCTCCACTTT.

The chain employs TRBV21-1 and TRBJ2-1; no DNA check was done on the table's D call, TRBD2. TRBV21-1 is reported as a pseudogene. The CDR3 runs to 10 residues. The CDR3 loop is CASARGEQFF. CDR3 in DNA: TGTGCCAGCGCGCGCGGGGAGCAGTTCTTC.

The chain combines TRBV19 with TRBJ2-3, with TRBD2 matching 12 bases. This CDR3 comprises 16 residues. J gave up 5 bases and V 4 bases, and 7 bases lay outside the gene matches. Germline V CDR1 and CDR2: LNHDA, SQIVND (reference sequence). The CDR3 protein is CASSKASGGAIDTQYF. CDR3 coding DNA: TGTGCCAGTAGTAAGGCTAGCGGGGGGGCTATAGATACGCAGTATTTT.

The CDR3 region is CASSSWGGDTDTQYF. The DNA for the CDR3 is TGTGCCAGCAGTTCGTGGGGCGGAGACACAGATACGCAGTATTTT. The V gene is TRBV27, the J gene TRBJ2-3; D is perhaps TRBD1 (5 bases). V was clipped by 4 bases and J by 2 bases, with 13 bases between them. Germline CDR1 MNHEY, CDR2 SMNVEV (reference sequence). CDR3 size: 15 residues.

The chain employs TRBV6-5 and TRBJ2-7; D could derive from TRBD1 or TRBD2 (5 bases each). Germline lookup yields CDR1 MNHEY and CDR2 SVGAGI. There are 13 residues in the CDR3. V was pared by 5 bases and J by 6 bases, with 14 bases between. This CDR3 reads CASSPRGGAEQYF. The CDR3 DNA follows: TGTGCCAGCAGTCCCCGGGGTGGGGCCGAGCAGTACTTC.

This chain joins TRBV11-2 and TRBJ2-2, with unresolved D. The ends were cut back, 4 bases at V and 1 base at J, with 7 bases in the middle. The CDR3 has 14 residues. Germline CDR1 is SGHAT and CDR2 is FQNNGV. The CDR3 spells CASSYARNTGELFF. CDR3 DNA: TGTGCCAGCAGCTACGCCAGGAACACCGGGGAGCTGTTTTTT.